The present TCR beta chain was sequenced within a study of regulatory T cells in long-lasting Graves disease. Whole-study findings and limits: TCR diversity in persistent Graves' patients was below that of newly diagnosed ones. Gene preferences differed: TRBV28, TRBJ1-2, TRBJ2-5 in persistent cases. Accuracy may have been reduced by the small sample size.

Both iRepertoire HTBI primers and Arm-PCR of CDR3 regions were used to build the TCR beta libraries. Each CDR3 protein is one row after TCRdb ran MiXCR on the multiplex PCR reads. This table holds about 300,000 distinct CDR3 sequences, around 21% found once. As concerns this clonotype: Its antigen is as yet unknown.

Time point of the sample: persistent/refractory GD, antithyroid drugs over 5 years with positive TRAb. Construction of the TCR library relied on RNA isolated from PBMCs. The peripheral blood volume drawn was about 10 milliliters, and it was collected into EDTA tubes. The CDR3 is 14 residues long. Deletions cut 8 bases from V and 1 base from J, with 11 bases between. Germline assignment: CDR1 SNHLY and CDR2 FYNNEI. This sequence was found in a female donor with Graves disease. The chain uses TRBV2 and TRBJ2-2; D perhaps matches TRBD2 (6 bases). Source: peripheral blood mononuclear cells (PBMCs), taken when the disease was refractory, from a patient treated with antithyroid drugs. The CDR3 sequence: CASRAEGNTGELFF. The CDR3 DNA reads TGTGCCAGCCGAGCGGAGGGGAACACCGGGGAGCTGTTTTTT.